A selection of T cell receptor beta chains follows, all from one sample in a study of cytomegalovirus exposure and HLA in healthy donors. Assay used: immunoSEQ multiplex PCR; TCRdb lists only in-frame clones, some missing. The profile shows roughly 200,000 clones, 80% to 90% of them singletons. Material: PBMCs. Every receptor here comes from a man younger than 40 in good health and CMV-seronegative. Both conserved end residues are part of each CDR3. Each record gives: clone size, V gene, J gene, CDR3 protein. The size entry is marked missing in some rows and otherwise reads once, few, many or a size class.

NA	TRBV11-3	TRBJ2-7	CASSSAYEQYF
NA	TRBV7-7	TRBJ2-1	CASSLERGQGPSNEQFF
once	TRBV7-9	TRBJ2-7	CASSLGSGTGGYEQYF
NA	TRBV7-9	TRBJ2-1	CASSLSSGNEQFF
NA	TRBV7-8	TRBJ2-7	CASNPGRDYEQYF
NA	TRBV7-7	TRBJ1-3	CASSSSVGNTIYF
NA	TRBV25-1	TRBJ1-4	CASSLGQGPLNEKLFF
NA	TRBV28	TRBJ1-1	CASSSAGLSTEAFF
NA	TRBV27	TRBJ2-3	CATRSLGGQGARDTQYF
NA	TRBV6-1	TRBJ2-3	CASSEQRGGADTQYF
NA	TRBV10-1	TRBJ1-4	CASALRGANEKLFF
NA	TRBV12-2	TRBJ1-1	CASRLARAGDPEAFF
NA	TRBV2	TRBJ1-1	CASRGQGGTEAFF
NA	TRBV27	TRBJ1-5	CASSLSSSNQPQHF